Listed below are T cell receptor beta chains from one sample, sequenced in a study of cytomegalovirus exposure and HLA in healthy donors. Profiling relied on immunoSEQ multiplex PCR, and the TCRdb table lists in-frame clones only, not all of them. The sample lists 150,000 or so clones, 84% occurring once. Sequenced: PBMCs. The receptors were sampled from a young man in good health and CMV-seronegative. The CDR3 runs from the conserved cysteine through the conserved F or W. The D gene is left open where the match is weak. Clone sizes are given selectively: once, few, many, or a class where the clone is expanded.

J gene: TRBJ1-2
clone size: NA
V gene: TRBV7-2
D gene: TRBD1
CDR3 DNA: TGTGCCGGGGGGGACAGGGGGGCTTATGGCTACACCTTC
CDR3 protein: CAGGDRGAYGYTF

J gene: TRBJ2-7
clone size: NA
V gene: TRBV6-5
D gene: NA
CDR3 DNA: TGTGCCAGCAGCCCGACAGGCCACTCCTACGAGCAGTACTTC
CDR3 protein: CASSPTGHSYEQYF

J gene: TRBJ2-7
clone size: NA
V gene: TRBV6-5
D gene: TRBD2
CDR3 DNA: TGTGCCAGCAGTTATTCGGCGGGAGGATTCTCCTACGAGCAGTACTTC
CDR3 protein: CASSYSAGGFSYEQYF

J gene: TRBJ2-5
clone size: NA
V gene: TRBV28
D gene: TRBD2
CDR3 DNA: TGTGCCAGCAGTTTAGGGCTAGCGGGAAGTGGGACCCAGTACTTC
CDR3 protein: CASSLGLAGSGTQYF

J gene: TRBJ2-7
clone size: NA
V gene: TRBV5-3
D gene: TRBD2
CDR3 DNA: TGTGCCAGAAGCGAGACCATTAGCGGGAAGGGTTACGAGCAGTACTTC
CDR3 protein: CARSETISGKGYEQYF

J gene: TRBJ1-5
clone size: NA
V gene: TRBV4-1
D gene: NA
CDR3 DNA: TGCGCCAGCAACCAAGATTTAGTAGGAGGGCTGCAGCCCCAGCATTTT
CDR3 protein: CASNQDLVGGLQPQHF

J gene: TRBJ2-3
clone size: NA
V gene: TRBV12-5
D gene: TRBD2
CDR3 DNA: TGTGCTAGTGGTTTAGGGCGGGGGAGCACAGATACGCAGTATTTT
CDR3 protein: CASGLGRGSTDTQYF

J gene: TRBJ2-1
clone size: NA
V gene: TRBV7-2
D gene: NA
CDR3 DNA: TGTGCCAGCAGCCCCTGGAGCGGGCCCTCCTACAATGAGCAGTTCTTC
CDR3 protein: CASSPWSGPSYNEQFF

J gene: TRBJ2-1
clone size: once
V gene: TRBV5-1
D gene: TRBD2
CDR3 DNA: TGCGCCAGCAGCTTGAGCGGGGGTTACAATGAGCAGTTCTTC
CDR3 protein: CASSLSGGYNEQFF

J gene: TRBJ2-3
clone size: NA
V gene: TRBV19
D gene: NA
CDR3 DNA: TGTGCCAGTCGTCCCAGGGCCACAGATACGCAGTATTTT
CDR3 protein: CASRPRATDTQYF

J gene: TRBJ2-1
clone size: few
V gene: TRBV4-2
D gene: TRBD2
CDR3 DNA: TGTGCCAGCAGCCAAGTACTAGCGGTCTCCAATGAGCAGTTCTTC
CDR3 protein: CASSQVLAVSNEQFF

J gene: TRBJ1-1
clone size: NA
V gene: TRBV2
D gene: TRBD1
CDR3 DNA: TGTGCCAGCAGTGAAGCGAGGGGGCTTACTGAAGCTTTCTTT
CDR3 protein: CASSEARGLTEAFF

J gene: TRBJ1-1
clone size: NA
V gene: TRBV6-5
D gene: TRBD1
CDR3 DNA: TGTGCCAGCAGTTACTCGGGACAGGGGAGGAGCACTGAAGCTTTCTTT
CDR3 protein: CASSYSGQGRSTEAFF

J gene: TRBJ1-2
clone size: NA
V gene: TRBV27
D gene: TRBD1
CDR3 DNA: TGTGCCAGCAGCCGAGGGGGCAGTATTTATGGCTACACCTTC
CDR3 protein: CASSRGGSIYGYTF

J gene: TRBJ2-6
clone size: NA
V gene: TRBV7-9
D gene: TRBD1
CDR3 DNA: TGTGCCAGCAGCCCCTCCGGGACAGGGGTCTCTGGGGCCAACGTCCTGACTTTC
CDR3 protein: CASSPSGTGVSGANVLTF

J gene: TRBJ2-2
clone size: NA
V gene: TRBV4-1
D gene: TRBD2
CDR3 DNA: TGCGCCAGCAGCCAATTTGGGGCGGGGGGGCCGGGCACCGGGGAGCTGTTTTTT
CDR3 protein: CASSQFGAGGPGTGELFF

J gene: TRBJ2-7
clone size: NA
V gene: TRBV28
D gene: TRBD2
CDR3 DNA: TGTGCCAGCAGTTTACAGGGACTAGCGGGCGACTCCTACGAGCAGTACTTC
CDR3 protein: CASSLQGLAGDSYEQYF

J gene: TRBJ1-2
clone size: NA
V gene: TRBV19
D gene: NA
CDR3 DNA: TGTGCCAGTATACACCGTGGTGGCCGTGGCTATGGCTACACCTTC
CDR3 protein: CASIHRGGRGYGYTF

J gene: TRBJ1-5
clone size: NA
V gene: TRBV27
D gene: NA
CDR3 DNA: TGTGCCAGCAGTCCGCTGGCGGGGGGGTCAGGTAAGGATCAGCCCCAGCATTTT
CDR3 protein: CASSPLAGGSGKDQPQHF

J gene: TRBJ2-2
clone size: NA
V gene: TRBV19
D gene: TRBD2
CDR3 DNA: TGTGCCAGTAGATCTCCCGAGCGGGAGGGTGGCGGGGAGCTGTTTTTT
CDR3 protein: CASRSPEREGGGELFF

J gene: TRBJ2-3
clone size: few
V gene: TRBV27
D gene: TRBD1
CDR3 DNA: TGTGCCAGCAGTCGCCGACGACACAATTGGGACAGGGATTTGAAAGATACGCAGTATTTT
CDR3 protein: CASSRRRHNWDRDLKDTQYF

J gene: TRBJ1-2
clone size: NA
V gene: TRBV11-2
D gene: TRBD1
CDR3 DNA: TGTGCCAGCAGCTTAGGAGGGACAGCTAACTCGTACATTTATGGCTACACCTTC
CDR3 protein: CASSLGGTANSYIYGYTF

J gene: TRBJ2-2
clone size: few
V gene: TRBV29-1
D gene: TRBD1
CDR3 DNA: TGCAGCGTCAGACAGGGGTCGAACGGGGAGCTGTTTTTT
CDR3 protein: CSVRQGSNGELFF